The rows below give T cell receptor beta chains drawn from one sample of a study of blood T cell repertoires in COVID-19. The data were produced by immunoSEQ multiplex PCR, yet TCRdb's version contains in-frame clones alone and is incomplete. The data contain about 50,000 clones, 60% to 80% of them singletons. Sequenced: PBMCs or T cells enriched from blood (not recorded which). These receptors all stem from a woman aged 50 to 60 with acute COVID-19. CDR3s include the opening cysteine and the closing phenylalanine or tryptophan. D genes are given only for firm matches. The size field is filled for only some rows; it gives once, few, many or a size class.

j_gene,v_gene,d_gene,abundance,CDR3nt,CDR3aa
TRBJ2-1,TRBV3-1/TRBV3-2,TRBD2,NA,TGTGCCAGCAGCCAATCGCTAGCGGGGGGTATCTATGAGCAGTTCTTC,CASSQSLAGGIYEQFF
TRBJ1-2,TRBV7-8,TRBD1,few,TGTGCCAGCAGCTCTCGACAGGGAAAGACTGATGGCTACACCTTC,CASSSRQGKTDGYTF
TRBJ1-6,TRBV28,NA,NA,TGTGCCAGCAGGGGAGCGAGCTCCTATAATTCACCCCTCCACTTT,CASRGASSYNSPLHF
TRBJ2-6,TRBV25-1,TRBD2,NA,TGTGCCAGCAGTCCCTGGGGGGGTCCCGGGGCCAACGTCCTGACTTTC,CASSPWGGPGANVLTF
TRBJ1-2,TRBV6-5,NA,few,TGTGCCAGCAGTTCACAGTGGAACAATGGCTACACCTTC,CASSSQWNNGYTF
TRBJ2-1,TRBV18,TRBD1,NA,TGTGCCAGCTCACAGACAGGGGTTAGCTCCTACAATGAGCAGTTCTTC,CASSQTGVSSYNEQFF
TRBJ2-6,TRBV11-1,NA,NA,TGTGCCAGCAGCTTACAGGGAAGCTCTGGGGCCAACGTCCTGACTTTC,CASSLQGSSGANVLTF
TRBJ2-3,TRBV2,TRBD2,NA,TGTGCCAGCACCCGAACCAGCGGGGTAACAGATACGCAGTATTTT,CASTRTSGVTDTQYF
TRBJ2-7,TRBV4-1,NA,few,TGCGCCAGCAGCCAGGAGAGACAGTCATCCTACGAGCAGTACTTC,CASSQERQSSYEQYF
TRBJ1-2,TRBV15,NA,NA,TGTGCCACCAGCCCGGCGGAGGGGCGACTATACTTACTTAACTATGGCTACACCTTC,CATSPAEGRLYLLNYGYTF
TRBJ2-1,TRBV18,TRBD2,NA,TGTGCCAGCTCACCAAGGACTAGCGGGGTATACAATGAGCAGTTCTTC,CASSPRTSGVYNEQFF
TRBJ2-3,TRBV19,NA,NA,TGTGCCAGTAAAATACAAGGGGCAGATACGCAGTATTTT,CASKIQGADTQYF
TRBJ1-3,TRBV13,NA,NA,TGTGCCAGCAGCACCGGAGGCCCACGCTCTGGAAACACCATATATTTT,CASSTGGPRSGNTIYF
TRBJ1-5,TRBV6-1,NA,NA,TGTGCCAGCAGTGAAGGAGGCGGGGCCTTCAATCAGCCCCAGCATTTT,CASSEGGGAFNQPQHF
TRBJ2-3,TRBV18,TRBD2,NA,TGTGCCAGCTCACCACCAGCTAGCGGGAGGCTCACAGATACGCAGTATTTT,CASSPPASGRLTDTQYF
TRBJ1-4,TRBV4-1,NA,few,TGCGCCAGCAGCCAATTTGACGGAGGGAATGAAAAACTGTTTTTT,CASSQFDGGNEKLFF
TRBJ1-1,TRBV11-3,TRBD1,few,TGTGCCAGCAGCTTAGTTCGGACAGGGGGAGAAGCTTTCTTT,CASSLVRTGGEAFF
TRBJ2-7,TRBV28,NA,once,TGTGCCAGCAGCCCGGGTCTTTACGAGCAGTACTTC,CASSPGLYEQYF
TRBJ1-3,TRBV30,TRBD1,NA,TGTGCCTGGAGTCTGGCAGGGGGAAGCTCTGGAAACACCATATATTTT,CAWSLAGGSSGNTIYF
TRBJ1-1,TRBV6-6,NA,NA,TGTGCCAGCAGTTACTCGGGGGGGTGGGACACTGAAGCTTTCTTT,CASSYSGGWDTEAFF
TRBJ2-7,TRBV18,TRBD2,once,TGTGCCAGCTCACCTAATGCGGGGGGACCCTACGAGCAGTACTTC,CASSPNAGGPYEQYF
TRBJ2-1,TRBV7-8,TRBD2,NA,TGTGCCAGCAGGCGGACTAGCGCGAGTAATGAGCAGTTCTTC,CASRRTSASNEQFF